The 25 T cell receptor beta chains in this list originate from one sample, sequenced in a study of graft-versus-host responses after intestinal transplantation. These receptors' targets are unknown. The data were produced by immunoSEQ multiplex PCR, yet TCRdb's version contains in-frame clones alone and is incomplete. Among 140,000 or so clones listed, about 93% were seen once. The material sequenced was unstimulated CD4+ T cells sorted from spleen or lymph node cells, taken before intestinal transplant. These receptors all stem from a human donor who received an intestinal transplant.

CDR3 DNA: TGTGCCAGCAGACAGACAGGGGCAAATTCACCCCTCCACTTT. It encodes CASRQTGANSPLHF. The chain carries TRBV7-2 and TRBJ1-6, with 8 positions matching TRBD1. The CDR3 length is 14 residues. CDR1 is SGHTA and CDR2 is FQGNSA in the germline V gene. J lost 7 bases, V lost 6 bases, and 5 bases had no gene match. Based on the CDR3 plus reference TRBV7-2 and TRBJ1-6, the full variable domain is GAGVSQSPSNKVTEKGKDVELRCDPISGHTALYWYRQSLGQGLEFLIYFQGNSAPDKSGLPSDRFSAERTGGSVSTLTIQRTQQEDSAVYLCASRQTGANSPLHFGNGTRLTVT.

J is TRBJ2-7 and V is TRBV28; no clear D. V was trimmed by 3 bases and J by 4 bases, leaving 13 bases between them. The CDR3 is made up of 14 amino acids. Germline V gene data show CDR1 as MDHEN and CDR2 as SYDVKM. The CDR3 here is CASSLSQEIYEQYF. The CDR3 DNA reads TGTGCCAGCAGTTTGAGTCAGGAGATATACGAGCAGTACTTC.

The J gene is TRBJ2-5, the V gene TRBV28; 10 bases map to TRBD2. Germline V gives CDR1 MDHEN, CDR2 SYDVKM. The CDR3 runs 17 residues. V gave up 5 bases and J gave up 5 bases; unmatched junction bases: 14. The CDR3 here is CASSPPGLAGVFETQYF. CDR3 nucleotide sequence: TGTGCCAGCAGTCCACCGGGGCTAGCGGGAGTATTTGAGACCCAGTACTTC.

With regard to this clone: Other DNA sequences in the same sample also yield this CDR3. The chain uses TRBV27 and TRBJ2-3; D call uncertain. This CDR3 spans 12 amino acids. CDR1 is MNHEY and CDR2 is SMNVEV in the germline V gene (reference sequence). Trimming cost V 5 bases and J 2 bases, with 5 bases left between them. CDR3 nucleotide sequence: TGTGCCAGCAGTCCCAACACAGATACGCAGTATTTT. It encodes CASSPNTDTQYF.

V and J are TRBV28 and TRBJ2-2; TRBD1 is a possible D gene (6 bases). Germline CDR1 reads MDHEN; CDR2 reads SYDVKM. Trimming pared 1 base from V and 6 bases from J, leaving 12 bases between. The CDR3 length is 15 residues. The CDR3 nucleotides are TGTGCCAGCAGTTTATTGAGGGGGTTTCCCGGGGAGCTGTTTTTT. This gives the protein CASSLLRGFPGELFF.

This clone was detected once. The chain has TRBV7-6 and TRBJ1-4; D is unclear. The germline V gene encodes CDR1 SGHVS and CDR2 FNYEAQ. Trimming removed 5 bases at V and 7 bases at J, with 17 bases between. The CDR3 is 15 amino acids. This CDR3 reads CASSPVEGVGEKLFF. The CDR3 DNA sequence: TGTGCCAGCAGCCCCGTGGAAGGAGTCGGTGAAAAACTGTTTTTT.

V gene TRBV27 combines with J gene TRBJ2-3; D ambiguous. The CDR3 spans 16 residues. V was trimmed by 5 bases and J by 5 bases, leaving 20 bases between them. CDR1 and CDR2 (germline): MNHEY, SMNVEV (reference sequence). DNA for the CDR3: TGTGCCAGCAGTCGGCGTAGATACACCCCGGGAGATACGCAGTATTTT. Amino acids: CASSRRRYTPGDTQYF.

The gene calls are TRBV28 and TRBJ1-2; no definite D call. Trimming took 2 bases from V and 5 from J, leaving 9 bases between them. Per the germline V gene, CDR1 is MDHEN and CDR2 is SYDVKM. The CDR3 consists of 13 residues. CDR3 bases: TGTGCCAGCAGTTTACCAGTTCCATATGGCTACACCTTC. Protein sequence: CASSLPVPYGYTF.

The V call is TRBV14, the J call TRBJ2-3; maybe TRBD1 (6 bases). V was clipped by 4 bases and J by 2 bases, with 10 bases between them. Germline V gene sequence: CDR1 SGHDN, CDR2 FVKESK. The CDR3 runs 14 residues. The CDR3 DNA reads TGTGCCAGCAGCCGCCGACAGGACACAGATACGCAGTATTTT. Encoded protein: CASSRRQDTDTQYF.

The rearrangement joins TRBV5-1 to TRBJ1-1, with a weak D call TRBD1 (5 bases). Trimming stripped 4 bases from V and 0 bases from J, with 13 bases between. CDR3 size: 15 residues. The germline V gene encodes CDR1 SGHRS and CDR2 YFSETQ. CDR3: CASSAGRTLNTEAFF. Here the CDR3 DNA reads TGCGCCAGCAGCGCGGGGCGGACATTGAACACTGAAGCTTTCTTT.

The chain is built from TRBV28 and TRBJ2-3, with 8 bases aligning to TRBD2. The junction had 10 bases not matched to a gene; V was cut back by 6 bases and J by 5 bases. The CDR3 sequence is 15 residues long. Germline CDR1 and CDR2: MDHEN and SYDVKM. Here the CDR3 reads CASRRREAFLDTQYF. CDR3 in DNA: TGTGCCAGCAGGAGGCGGGAGGCCTTCCTAGATACGCAGTATTTT.

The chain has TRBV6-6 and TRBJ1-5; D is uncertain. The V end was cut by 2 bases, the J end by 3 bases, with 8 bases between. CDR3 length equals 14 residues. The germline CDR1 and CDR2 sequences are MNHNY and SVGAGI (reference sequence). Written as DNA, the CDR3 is TGTGCCAGCAGTTACGGTCGGCTCAATCAGCCCCAGCATTTT. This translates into CASSYGRLNQPQHF.

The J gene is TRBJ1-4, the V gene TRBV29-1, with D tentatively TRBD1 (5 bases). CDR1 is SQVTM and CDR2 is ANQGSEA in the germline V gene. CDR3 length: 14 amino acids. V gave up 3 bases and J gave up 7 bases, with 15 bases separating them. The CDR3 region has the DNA TGCAGCGTTGATTCTGCGGGGAGGGGTGAAAAACTGTTTTTT. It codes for CSVDSAGRGEKLFF.

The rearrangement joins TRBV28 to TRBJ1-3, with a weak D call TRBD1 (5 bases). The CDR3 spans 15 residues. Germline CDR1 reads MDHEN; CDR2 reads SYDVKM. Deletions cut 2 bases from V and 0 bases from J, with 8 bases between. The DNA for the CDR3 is TGTGCCAGCAGTTTAACAGGCGACTCTGGAAACACCATATATTTT. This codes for CASSLTGDSGNTIYF.

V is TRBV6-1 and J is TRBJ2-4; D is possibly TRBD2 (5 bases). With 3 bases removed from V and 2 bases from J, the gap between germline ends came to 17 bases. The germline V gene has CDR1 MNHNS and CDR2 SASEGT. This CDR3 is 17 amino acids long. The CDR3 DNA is TGTGCCAGCAGTGACCGGACTGGTTTGGGGTCCAAAAACATTCAGTACTTC. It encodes CASSDRTGLGSKNIQYF.

The CDR3 is CAISESSATNEKLFF. The CDR3 coding sequence is TGTGCCATCAGTGAGTCCTCTGCAACTAATGAAAAACTGTTTTTT. The rearrangement links TRBV10-3 to TRBJ1-4, with unresolved D. CDR1 and CDR2 from the germline V gene are ENHRY and SYGVKD. The CDR3 contains 15 residues. Between the trimmed V and J ends, which lost 0 bases and 0 bases, there was a span of 5 bases.

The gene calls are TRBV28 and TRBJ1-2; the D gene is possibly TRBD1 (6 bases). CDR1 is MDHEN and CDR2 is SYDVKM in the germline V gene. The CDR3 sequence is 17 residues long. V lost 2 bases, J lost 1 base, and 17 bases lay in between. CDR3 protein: CASSLTPPTGFNYGYTF. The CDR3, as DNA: TGTGCCAGCAGTTTAACCCCCCCGACAGGTTTTAACTATGGCTACACCTTC.

In DNA, the CDR3 is TGTGCCAGCAGCTTACAGGGGGGCGATACGCAGTATTTT. This encodes CASSLQGGDTQYF. The chain couples TRBV7-2 to TRBJ2-3; D possibly corresponds to TRBD1 (7 bases). Germline V gives CDR1 SGHTA, CDR2 FQGNSA. The CDR3 contains 13 residues. V lost 2 bases to trimming and J lost 6 bases, with 9 bases between them.

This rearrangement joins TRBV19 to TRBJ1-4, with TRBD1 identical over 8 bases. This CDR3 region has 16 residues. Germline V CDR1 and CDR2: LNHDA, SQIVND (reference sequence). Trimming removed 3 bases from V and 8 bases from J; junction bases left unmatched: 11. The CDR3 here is CASSIIQGAGGEKLFF. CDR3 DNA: TGTGCCAGTAGTATCATCCAGGGGGCCGGAGGCGAAAAACTGTTTTTT.

CDR3 nucleotide sequence: TGCGCCAGCAGCCAAGATGGGGGGGCGTGGGGTTACAATGAGCAGTTCTTC. As protein: CASSQDGGAWGYNEQFF. This chain joins TRBV4-3 and TRBJ2-1; D may be TRBD2 (7 bases). The CDR3 length is 17 residues. Germline V CDR1 and CDR2: LGHNA, YSLEER. Trimming cost V 0 bases and J 4 bases, with 16 bases left between them.

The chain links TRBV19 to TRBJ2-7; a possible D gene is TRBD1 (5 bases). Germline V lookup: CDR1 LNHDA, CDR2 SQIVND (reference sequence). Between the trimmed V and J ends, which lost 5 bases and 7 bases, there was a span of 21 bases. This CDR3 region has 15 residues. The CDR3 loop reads CASSFRQFPMGEQYF. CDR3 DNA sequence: TGTGCCAGTAGTTTCCGACAGTTTCCTATGGGGGAGCAGTACTTC.

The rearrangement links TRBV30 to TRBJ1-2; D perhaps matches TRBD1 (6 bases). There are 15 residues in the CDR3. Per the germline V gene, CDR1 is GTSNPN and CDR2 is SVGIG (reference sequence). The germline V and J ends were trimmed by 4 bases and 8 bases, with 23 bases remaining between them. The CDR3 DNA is TGTGCCTGGACCTACCTCAACGGGGGCCAGCACGGCTACACCTTC. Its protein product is CAWTYLNGGQHGYTF.

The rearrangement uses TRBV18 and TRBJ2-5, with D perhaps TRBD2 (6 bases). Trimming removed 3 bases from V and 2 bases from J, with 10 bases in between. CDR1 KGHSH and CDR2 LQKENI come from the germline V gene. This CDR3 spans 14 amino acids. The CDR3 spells CASSPGLKQETQYF. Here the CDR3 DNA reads TGTGCCAGCTCACCGGGACTGAAACAAGAGACCCAGTACTTC.

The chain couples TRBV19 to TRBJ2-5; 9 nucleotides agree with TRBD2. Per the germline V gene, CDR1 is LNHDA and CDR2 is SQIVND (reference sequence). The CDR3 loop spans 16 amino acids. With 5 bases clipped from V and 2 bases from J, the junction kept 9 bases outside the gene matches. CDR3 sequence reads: CASSPRLAETQETQYF. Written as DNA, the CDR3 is TGTGCCAGTAGTCCCCGACTAGCGGAAACACAAGAGACCCAGTACTTC.

The chain's CDR3 is CASSLLGQAYEQYF. The CDR3 DNA sequence: TGTGCCAGCAGCTTGCTGGGGCAGGCCTACGAGCAGTACTTC. V is TRBV9 and J is TRBJ2-7; the D gene is possibly TRBD1 (5 bases). With 4 bases removed from V and 2 bases from J, the gap between germline ends came to 13 bases. Germline-derived CDR1 and CDR2 are SGDLS and YYNGEE. The CDR3 has 14 amino acids.